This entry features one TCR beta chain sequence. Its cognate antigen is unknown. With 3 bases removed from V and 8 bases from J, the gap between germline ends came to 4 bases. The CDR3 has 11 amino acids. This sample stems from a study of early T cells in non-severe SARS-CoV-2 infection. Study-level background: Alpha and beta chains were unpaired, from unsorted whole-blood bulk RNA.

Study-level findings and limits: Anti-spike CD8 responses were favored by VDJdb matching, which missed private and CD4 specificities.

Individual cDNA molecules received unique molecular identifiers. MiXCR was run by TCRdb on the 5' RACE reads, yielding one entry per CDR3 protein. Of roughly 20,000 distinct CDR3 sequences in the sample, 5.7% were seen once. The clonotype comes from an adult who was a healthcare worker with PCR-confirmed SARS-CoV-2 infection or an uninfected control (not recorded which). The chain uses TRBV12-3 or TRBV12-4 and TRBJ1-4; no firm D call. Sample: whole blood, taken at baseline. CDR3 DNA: TGTGCCAGCAGTTTGAGGGAAAAACTGTTTTTT. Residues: CASSLREKLFF.